This T cell receptor beta chain emerged from a study of shared clonotypes between healthy human individuals. Assay: immunoSEQ multiplex PCR; the TCRdb copy retains only in-frame clones and omits some. This repertoire shows approximately 1,500,000 clones, 95% to 99% found once; its top ten account for around 0.45%. Germline values: CDR1 SGHVS, CDR2 FNYEAQ. The CDR3 length is 13 residues. Trimming took off 2 bases at V and 7 bases at J, with 9 bases between the two ends. The sequenced sample consisted of naive CD4+ T cells sorted from blood. Subset indicated: CD45RA+ positively selected. The chain has TRBV7-6 and TRBJ1-5; unclear D gene. This sequence originates from a man aged 30 to 39 in good health. The CDR3 region has the DNA TGTGCCAGCAGCTTAAGACATTTGCAGCCCCAGCATTTT. This sequence encodes CASSLRHLQPQHF.